This entry is about one T cell receptor (beta chain). This receptor's antigen is unknown. The input lacks base qualities; no much larger clone sits a single base away. These data come from a study of T cell responses to AZD1222 COVID-19 vaccine (dated by TCRdb to the early 2020s). Concerning the study at large: TCR sequencing covered 233 trial participants: 207 given two doses of AZD1222 and about 26 given two doses of MenACWY control vaccine. Trial participants were enrolled into age subgroups of 18-55, 56-69 and 70-plus years, which contained 148, 28 and 57 TCR-sequenced participants, respectively. General study outcomes and caveats: Participants were mostly white British and included more females than males, and it was suggested by the authors that clonal diversity may have been underestimated. Epitopes outside the regions mutated in the B.1.351 and B.1.1.7 variants were reportedly recognized by nearly half of the unique spike-specific TCRs. Vaccine-associated CD4 TCRs spanned the whole spike protein, with dominant responses in regions 160-218 and 743-854. In the small 56-69-year group, the increase in depth fell short of significance, most likely because of low power. After two AZD1222 doses, spike-specific TCR breadth and depth were significantly higher than at day 0 and than in MenACWY recipients. Because no day 14 peak-response samples were available, the repertoires could be characterized only after the peak T cell response. Conclusions about previously exposed vaccinees were limited because only a handful of AZD1222 recipients were SARS-CoV-2 seropositive at baseline.

V and J lose 6 bases and 0 bases, and a span of 11 bases separates them. Reading from cysteine to phenylalanine, the CDR3 counts 14 amino acids. Here the CDR3 DNA is all that survives: 42 bases in frame from base 1. CDR1 and CDR2, per the germline V gene, are WSHSY and SAAADI. The sample's time point label, decoded: about 28 days (+/-7) after the second vaccine dose. AZD1222 recipients whose second dose came at about 4 weeks and those whose second dose came at about 12 weeks were combined into one group, since spike-specific TCR depth and breadth did not differ between the two schedules. Vaccinee samples were obtained from the UK trials COV001 and COV002, which included a single-blind randomized controlled phase 2/3 trial of AZD1222 (ChAdOx1 nCoV-19) in healthy adults. For TCRbeta chain sequencing, PBMC samples were collected from trial participants at day 0 and at day 28 after the second dose. The CDR3 regions of human TCRbeta chains were analyzed by immunosequencing. On the authors' methods: TCRs in the repertoires were compared against a reference library of SARS-CoV-2-specific TCRs that had been generated with the MIRA antigen-specificity platform. Breadth meant the fraction of unique TCRs that were SARS-CoV-2-associated, whereas depth meant the fraction of total T cells that were SARS-CoV-2-associated. Using the MIRA data, each spike-specific TCR was mapped to the spike region that the TCR reacts to and placed in a CD4 or CD8 class. Log10-transformed breadth and depth values were compared by one-way ANOVA with Sidak's multiple comparisons tests. In TCRdb, the immuneACCESS table is reduced to in-frame sequences with V and J assigned. These tables do not hold every clone; where another copy was compared, an unresolved V gene accounts for under half, and the others remain unexplained. D and trimming come from the DNA, and the V and J calls and clone size come from that table. The sample has 150,000 to 200,000 clones on record, roughly 94% of them singletons. 5.1% of the sample lies in the top ten.

The chain uses TRBV10-2 and TRBJ1-1, and perhaps TRBD1 as D gene, on 6 matching bases. Sequencing was performed on peripheral blood, taken 28 days after the second AZD1222 dose. The receptor's source is an adult who received the AZD1222 COVID-19 vaccine. The base sequence is TGCGCCAGCAGACAGGGACCGCTGAACACTGAAGCTTTCTTT. Its product reads: CASRQGPLNTEAFF.